These T cell receptor beta chains were read from a single sample in a study of blood T cell repertoires in COVID-19. The table came from immunoSEQ multiplex PCR; TCRdb's copy has only in-frame clones and leaves some out. The sample lists fewer than 250,000 clones, approximately 86% occurring once. Material for sequencing was peripheral blood. The receptor set was obtained from a man aged 25-45 years with acute or convalescent COVID-19. The CDR3 runs from the conserved cysteine through the conserved F or W. The D gene is left open where the match is weak. Part of the rows lack a size; the others show once, few, many or a class for expanded clones.

size: NA
V: TRBV11-2
J: TRBJ2-7
D: NA
CDR3: CASSLDANEQYF
DNA: TGTGCCAGCAGCTTAGATGCGAACGAGCAGTACTTC

size: NA
V: TRBV11-2
J: TRBJ1-1
D: NA
CDR3: CASSPDGGRVNTEAFF
DNA: TGTGCCAGCAGCCCAGACGGAGGGAGAGTAAACACTGAAGCTTTCTTT

size: NA
V: TRBV4-1
J: TRBJ1-3
D: TRBD1
CDR3: CASSFRTGENSGNTIYF
DNA: TGCGCCAGCAGCTTTAGGACAGGGGAAAATTCTGGAAACACCATATATTTT

size: NA
V: TRBV9
J: TRBJ2-7
D: NA
CDR3: CASSVGDWYPYEQYF
DNA: TGTGCCAGCAGCGTAGGGGACTGGTACCCCTACGAGCAGTACTTC

size: NA
V: TRBV5-4
J: TRBJ2-2
D: NA
CDR3: CASSSITGRTGELFF
DNA: TGTGCCAGCAGCTCCATAACAGGCCGCACCGGGGAGCTGTTTTTT

size: NA
V: TRBV19
J: TRBJ2-5
D: NA
CDR3: CASSIGRGETQYF
DNA: TGTGCCAGTAGTATAGGCAGGGGCGAGACCCAGTACTTC

size: NA
V: TRBV5-1
J: TRBJ1-1
D: NA
CDR3: CASSLAQFTEAFF
DNA: TGCGCCAGCAGCTTGGCTCAGTTCACTGAAGCTTTCTTT

size: NA
V: TRBV28
J: TRBJ2-6
D: NA
CDR3: CASLEPGANVLTF
DNA: TGTGCCAGCTTGGAGCCGGGGGCCAACGTCCTGACTTTC

size: NA
V: TRBV19
J: TRBJ2-7
D: NA
CDR3: CASSRRNYEQYF
DNA: TGTGCCAGTAGTCGCAGAAACTACGAGCAGTACTTC

size: once
V: TRBV20-1
J: TRBJ2-5
D: NA
CDR3: CSARRETQYF
DNA: TGCAGTGCTAGGAGAGAGACCCAGTACTTC

size: NA
V: TRBV6-6
J: TRBJ2-7
D: NA
CDR3: CASRSLMDREGYEQYF
DNA: TGTGCCAGCAGATCACTAATGGACAGGGAGGGCTACGAGCAGTACTTC

size: NA
V: TRBV29-1
J: TRBJ1-5
D: NA
CDR3: CSVAGNNQPQHF
DNA: TGCAGCGTTGCAGGGAACAATCAGCCCCAGCATTTT

size: NA
V: TRBV28
J: TRBJ1-2
D: NA
CDR3: CASYNYGYTF
DNA: TGTGCCAGTTATAACTATGGCTACACCTTC

size: few
V: TRBV7-3
J: TRBJ1-5
D: TRBD1
CDR3: CASSSDRFQPQHF
DNA: TGTGCCAGCAGCTCGGACAGGTTTCAGCCCCAGCATTTT

size: once
V: TRBV11-1
J: TRBJ1-3
D: TRBD1
CDR3: CASSANRGTIYF
DNA: TGTGCCAGCAGCGCTAACAGGGGGACCATATATTTT

size: NA
V: TRBV23-1
J: TRBJ2-5
D: TRBD2
CDR3: CASGPTSGIETQYF
DNA: TGCGCCAGCGGACCGACTAGCGGGATAGAGACCCAGTACTTC

size: few
V: TRBV2
J: TRBJ1-5
D: TRBD1
CDR3: CASSWDRRFQPQHF
DNA: TGTGCCAGCAGTTGGGACAGGCGGTTTCAGCCCCAGCATTTT

size: NA
V: TRBV19
J: TRBJ2-1
D: TRBD2
CDR3: CASSQTSGSFYEQFF
DNA: TGTGCCAGTAGTCAGACTAGCGGGAGCTTCTATGAGCAGTTCTTC

size: NA
V: TRBV28
J: TRBJ1-2
D: NA
CDR3: CASSLINAGVGYGYTF
DNA: TGTGCCAGCAGTTTAATTAACGCAGGGGTTGGGTATGGCTACACCTTC

size: NA
V: TRBV5-5
J: TRBJ2-5
D: NA
CDR3: CASSFSGAGGETQYF
DNA: TGTGCCAGCAGCTTCTCTGGGGCCGGGGGAGAGACCCAGTACTTC

size: once
V: TRBV5-4
J: TRBJ2-1
D: TRBD2
CDR3: CASSHSGANSYNEQFF
DNA: TGTGCCAGCAGCCATAGCGGGGCAAACTCCTACAATGAGCAGTTCTTC

size: NA
V: TRBV30
J: TRBJ1-1
D: NA
CDR3: CAWSPRVFGSSGTEAFF
DNA: TGTGCCTGGAGCCCTCGGGTGTTTGGGTCGTCCGGAACTGAAGCTTTCTTT

size: NA
V: TRBV15
J: TRBJ1-2
D: NA
CDR3: CATSRDRQIHNYGYTF
DNA: TGTGCCACCAGCAGAGATCGACAGATTCATAACTATGGCTACACCTTC

size: few
V: TRBV19
J: TRBJ1-1
D: NA
CDR3: CASSIGYRHTEAFF
DNA: TGTGCCAGTAGTATAGGGTACAGACACACTGAAGCTTTCTTT

size: NA
V: TRBV5-1
J: TRBJ2-5
D: NA
CDR3: CASSLYRGPETQYF
DNA: TGCGCCAGCAGCTTGTACCGGGGTCCGGAGACCCAGTACTTC

size: NA
V: TRBV12-3/TRBV12-4
J: TRBJ2-7
D: NA
CDR3: CASTLGGHYEQYF
DNA: TGTGCCAGCACCCTGGGGGGGCATTACGAGCAGTACTTC

size: NA
V: TRBV6-5
J: TRBJ1-3
D: TRBD1
CDR3: CASSSKRTGRNTIYF
DNA: TGTGCCAGCAGTTCCAAGCGGACAGGTAGAAACACCATATATTTT

size: NA
V: TRBV19
J: TRBJ1-2
D: TRBD1
CDR3: CASSIGRTGIYGYTF
DNA: TGTGCCAGTAGTATAGGCCGGACAGGGATCTATGGCTACACCTTC

size: few
V: TRBV27
J: TRBJ2-2
D: TRBD1
CDR3: CASSFGQGATGELFF
DNA: TGTGCCAGCAGTTTCGGACAGGGGGCGACCGGGGAGCTGTTTTTT

size: NA
V: TRBV30
J: TRBJ1-1
D: NA
CDR3: CAWGSPLAGAEAFF
DNA: TGTGCCTGGGGTTCACCCCTGGCAGGCGCTGAAGCTTTCTTT

size: NA
V: TRBV5-6
J: TRBJ1-5
D: NA
CDR3: CASSLGRGDQPQHF
DNA: TGTGCCAGCAGCTTGGGTAGGGGCGATCAGCCCCAGCATTTT

size: NA
V: TRBV4-1
J: TRBJ1-4
D: NA
CDR3: CASSHSGGNEKLFF
DNA: TGCGCCAGCAGCCACTCGGGGGGAAACGAAAAACTGTTTTTT

size: NA
V: TRBV7-9
J: TRBJ1-6
D: NA
CDR3: CASSLARSSYNSPLHF
DNA: TGTGCCAGCAGCTTAGCCCGGAGCTCCTATAATTCACCCCTCCACTTT

size: NA
V: TRBV21-1
J: TRBJ1-4
D: NA
CDR3: CASTIIGFESEKLFF
DNA: TGTGCCAGCACTATAATCGGGTTCGAGAGTGAAAAACTGTTTTTT

size: few
V: TRBV6-5
J: TRBJ2-7
D: NA
CDR3: CATGPGRRSSEQYF
DNA: TGTGCCACCGGGCCGGGAAGGAGATCGAGTGAGCAGTACTTC

size: NA
V: TRBV5-1
J: TRBJ1-5
D: NA
CDR3: CASSLGPNSNQPQHF
DNA: TGCGCCAGCAGCTTGGGCCCTAATAGCAATCAGCCCCAGCATTTT

size: once
V: TRBV10-3
J: TRBJ2-7
D: TRBD2
CDR3: CAISGVSGGEQYF
DNA: TGTGCCATCAGTGGAGTTAGCGGGGGCGAGCAGTACTTC

size: NA
V: TRBV27
J: TRBJ2-7
D: TRBD1
CDR3: CASSSGTAFYEQYF
DNA: TGTGCCAGCAGCTCCGGGACAGCCTTCTACGAGCAGTACTTC

size: NA
V: TRBV18
J: TRBJ2-1
D: NA
CDR3: CASSPSKLGQTPNEQFF
DNA: TGTGCCAGCTCACCATCTAAGTTAGGACAGACTCCTAATGAGCAGTTCTTC

size: NA
V: TRBV6-5
J: TRBJ1-2
D: NA
CDR3: CASRDPQGVRGYTF
DNA: TGTGCCAGCAGGGACCCACAGGGAGTGAGAGGCTACACCTTC

size: NA
V: TRBV7-2
J: TRBJ1-6
D: NA
CDR3: CASSSGDRRNNSPLHF
DNA: TGTGCCAGCAGCTCCGGTGACAGGAGAAATAATTCACCCCTCCACTTT

size: NA
V: TRBV7-9
J: TRBJ2-2
D: TRBD2
CDR3: CASSLPGLGTGELFF
DNA: TGTGCCAGCAGCTTGCCGGGACTAGGAACCGGGGAGCTGTTTTTT

size: once
V: TRBV19
J: TRBJ1-5
D: NA
CDR3: CASSIQARNQPQHF
DNA: TGTGCCAGTAGTATCCAGGCCCGGAATCAGCCCCAGCATTTT

size: NA
V: TRBV28
J: TRBJ1-4
D: TRBD1
CDR3: CASSLSQTGGNEKLFF
DNA: TGTGCCAGCAGTTTATCCCAGACAGGGGGAAATGAAAAACTGTTTTTT

size: NA
V: TRBV5-1
J: TRBJ2-6
D: TRBD1
CDR3: CASSFLGGYLSGANVLTF
DNA: TGCGCCAGCAGCTTCTTAGGGGGCTACCTCTCTGGGGCCAACGTCCTGACTTTC

size: NA
V: TRBV30
J: TRBJ1-5
D: NA
CDR3: CAWNRDSNQPQHF
DNA: TGTGCCTGGAACAGGGATAGCAATCAGCCCCAGCATTTT

size: NA
V: TRBV5-5
J: TRBJ1-2
D: TRBD1
CDR3: CASSLRTGEEGYTF
DNA: TGTGCCAGCAGCTTAAGGACAGGGGAGGAAGGCTACACCTTC